These T cell receptor beta chains were read from a single sample in a study of blood T cell repertoires in COVID-19. The data were produced by immunoSEQ multiplex PCR, yet TCRdb's version contains in-frame clones alone and is incomplete. Here the sample spans under 500,000 clones, around 89% being singletons. The source material was peripheral blood. All receptors derive from a woman in her 30s with acute or convalescent COVID-19. The CDR3 runs from the conserved cysteine through the conserved F or W. A D gene is named only where the DNA matches it firmly. Size values are once, few and many counts, or a class for expanded clones, and some rows have none.

cdr3_aa: CASSQRTSGASSTGELFF; cdr3_nt: TGTGCCAGCAGCCAAAGGACTAGCGGGGCCTCGAGCACCGGGGAGCTGTTTTTT; clone_size: .; cdr3_length: 18; d_call: TRBD2; j_call: TRBJ2-2; v_call: TRBV3-1/TRBV3-2
cdr3_aa: CASSEESSGRFYEQYF; cdr3_nt: TGTGCCAGCAGCGAGGAGTCAAGCGGAAGATTTTACGAGCAGTACTTC; clone_size: .; cdr3_length: 16; d_call: .; j_call: TRBJ2-7; v_call: TRBV11-2
cdr3_aa: CASSKNPPREGEKLFF; cdr3_nt: TGTGCCAGCTCCAAAAACCCCCCCAGGGAGGGAGAAAAACTGTTTTTT; clone_size: .; cdr3_length: 16; d_call: .; j_call: TRBJ1-4; v_call: TRBV18
cdr3_aa: CASYEQGKNTEAFF; cdr3_nt: TGTGCCAGTTACGAGCAGGGGAAGAACACTGAAGCTTTCTTT; clone_size: once; cdr3_length: 14; d_call: .; j_call: TRBJ1-1; v_call: TRBV2
cdr3_aa: CASREGAPNQPQHF; cdr3_nt: TGTGCCAGCAGGGAGGGGGCCCCGAATCAGCCCCAGCATTTT; clone_size: .; cdr3_length: 14; d_call: TRBD1; j_call: TRBJ1-5; v_call: TRBV6-6
cdr3_aa: CASSVRGHMRQPQHF; cdr3_nt: TGTGCCAGTAGTGTCAGGGGGCATATGCGTCAGCCCCAGCATTTT; clone_size: .; cdr3_length: 15; d_call: TRBD1; j_call: TRBJ1-5; v_call: TRBV19
cdr3_aa: CASSQGGVGRSYEQYF; cdr3_nt: TGCGCCAGCAGCCAGGGGGGGGTAGGCCGCTCCTACGAGCAGTACTTC; clone_size: .; cdr3_length: 16; d_call: TRBD2; j_call: TRBJ2-7; v_call: TRBV4-1
cdr3_aa: CASSQDADYSNQPQHF; cdr3_nt: TGCGCCAGCAGCCAAGATGCGGACTATAGCAATCAGCCCCAGCATTTT; clone_size: .; cdr3_length: 16; d_call: .; j_call: TRBJ1-5; v_call: TRBV4-1
cdr3_aa: CAIRGGVYF; cdr3_nt: TGTGCCATCAGGGGGGGGGTATATTTT; clone_size: once; cdr3_length: 9; d_call: TRBD2; j_call: TRBJ2-3; v_call: TRBV10-3
cdr3_aa: CASSLASGEPYEQYF; cdr3_nt: TGTGCCAGCAGTTTAGCTAGCGGAGAACCCTACGAGCAGTACTTC; clone_size: .; cdr3_length: 15; d_call: TRBD2; j_call: TRBJ2-7; v_call: TRBV27
cdr3_aa: CASSSGGYNEQFF; cdr3_nt: TGTGCCAGTAGTAGCGGCGGGTACAATGAGCAGTTCTTC; clone_size: .; cdr3_length: 13; d_call: .; j_call: TRBJ2-1; v_call: TRBV19
cdr3_aa: CASLPGGGNTEAFF; cdr3_nt: TGCGCCAGCCTTCCAGGGGGAGGGAACACTGAAGCTTTCTTT; clone_size: .; cdr3_length: 14; d_call: TRBD1; j_call: TRBJ1-1; v_call: TRBV5-1
cdr3_aa: CSASVARANYEQYF; cdr3_nt: TGCAGTGCTAGTGTTGCCAGGGCGAACTACGAGCAGTACTTC; clone_size: .; cdr3_length: 14; d_call: .; j_call: TRBJ2-7; v_call: TRBV20-1
cdr3_aa: CASISREGYTEAFF; cdr3_nt: TGTGCCAGCATCTCCAGGGAGGGGTACACTGAAGCTTTCTTT; clone_size: once; cdr3_length: 14; d_call: .; j_call: TRBJ1-1; v_call: TRBV6-5
cdr3_aa: CASSLGQGIQETQYF; cdr3_nt: TGTGCCAGCAGTTTAGGACAGGGGATCCAAGAGACCCAGTACTTC; clone_size: .; cdr3_length: 15; d_call: TRBD1; j_call: TRBJ2-5; v_call: TRBV28
cdr3_aa: CASSLIDANTGELFF; cdr3_nt: TGTGCCAGTAGCCTTATAGATGCGAACACCGGGGAGCTGTTTTTT; clone_size: .; cdr3_length: 15; d_call: .; j_call: TRBJ2-2; v_call: TRBV19
cdr3_aa: CASSAARNTGELFF; cdr3_nt: TGCGCCAGCAGTGCAGCGCGGAACACCGGGGAGCTGTTTTTT; clone_size: .; cdr3_length: 14; d_call: .; j_call: TRBJ2-2; v_call: TRBV10-1
cdr3_aa: CASSSEVLAGPSRQYF; cdr3_nt: TGTGCCAGCAGTTCCGAAGTCCTAGCGGGCCCAAGCAGGCAGTACTTC; clone_size: .; cdr3_length: 16; d_call: TRBD2; j_call: TRBJ2-7; v_call: TRBV6-5
cdr3_aa: CASSKTGGWNEKLFF; cdr3_nt: TGCGCCAGCAGCAAAACAGGGGGATGGAATGAAAAACTGTTTTTT; clone_size: .; cdr3_length: 15; d_call: TRBD1; j_call: TRBJ1-4; v_call: TRBV5-1
cdr3_aa: CASSYSGEEQFF; cdr3_nt: TGCGCCAGCAGCTACTCAGGGGAGGAGCAGTTCTTC; clone_size: .; cdr3_length: 12; d_call: .; j_call: TRBJ2-1; v_call: TRBV5-1
cdr3_aa: CASSQDTSFYEQYF; cdr3_nt: TGCGCCAGCAGCCAAGATACTAGTTTCTACGAGCAGTACTTC; clone_size: .; cdr3_length: 14; d_call: .; j_call: TRBJ2-7; v_call: TRBV4-1
cdr3_aa: CASQGPNYGYTF; cdr3_nt: TGTGCCAGCCAGGGGCCAAACTATGGCTACACCTTC; clone_size: once; cdr3_length: 12; d_call: .; j_call: TRBJ1-2; v_call: TRBV28
cdr3_aa: CASSFFLGAGGQDTQYF; cdr3_nt: TGTGCCAGCAGTTTCTTCCTGGGGGCGGGGGGGCAAGATACGCAGTATTTT; clone_size: .; cdr3_length: 17; d_call: TRBD2; j_call: TRBJ2-3; v_call: TRBV27
cdr3_aa: CRGGRNTEAFF; cdr3_nt: TGCAGGGGGGGTAGGAACACTGAAGCTTTCTTT; clone_size: .; cdr3_length: 11; d_call: .; j_call: TRBJ1-1; v_call: TRBV20-1
cdr3_aa: CASSIGGHNEQFF; cdr3_nt: TGTGCCAGTAGTATCGGGGGTCACAATGAGCAGTTCTTC; clone_size: .; cdr3_length: 13; d_call: .; j_call: TRBJ2-1; v_call: TRBV19
cdr3_aa: CATRLRPNTEAFF; cdr3_nt: TGTGCTACCAGACTAAGGCCGAACACTGAAGCTTTCTTT; clone_size: .; cdr3_length: 13; d_call: .; j_call: TRBJ1-1; v_call: TRBV12-5
cdr3_aa: CASSRGTPNSNQPQHF; cdr3_nt: TGTGCCAGCAGTAGAGGGACACCTAATAGCAATCAGCCCCAGCATTTT; clone_size: .; cdr3_length: 16; d_call: .; j_call: TRBJ1-5; v_call: TRBV28
cdr3_aa: CASSLGRGAFF; cdr3_nt: TGCGCCAGCAGCTTGGGGCGGGGAGCTTTCTTT; clone_size: .; cdr3_length: 11; d_call: .; j_call: TRBJ1-1; v_call: TRBV5-1
cdr3_aa: CASSLVPQGAGNEQFF; cdr3_nt: TGCGCCAGCAGCTTGGTACCACAGGGTGCAGGCAATGAGCAGTTCTTC; clone_size: .; cdr3_length: 16; d_call: .; j_call: TRBJ2-1; v_call: TRBV5-1
cdr3_aa: CAWTPLAVQETQYF; cdr3_nt: TGTGCCTGGACCCCTCTTGCGGTTCAAGAGACCCAGTACTTC; clone_size: .; cdr3_length: 14; d_call: .; j_call: TRBJ2-5; v_call: TRBV30
cdr3_aa: CASSEQGTTAFF; cdr3_nt: TGTGCCAGCAGTGAACAGGGGACTACAGCTTTCTTT; clone_size: .; cdr3_length: 12; d_call: .; j_call: TRBJ1-1; v_call: TRBV25-1
cdr3_aa: CATRARGTQYF; cdr3_nt: TGTGCCACCCGCGCGCGGGGTACGCAGTATTTT; clone_size: .; cdr3_length: 11; d_call: .; j_call: TRBJ2-3; v_call: TRBV19
cdr3_aa: CASSGGTSGVPTYEQYF; cdr3_nt: TGTGCCAGCAGCGGGGGAACTAGCGGGGTCCCGACCTACGAGCAGTACTTC; clone_size: .; cdr3_length: 17; d_call: TRBD2; j_call: TRBJ2-7; v_call: TRBV5-5
cdr3_aa: CASSLPEAGDKNIQYF; cdr3_nt: TGTGCCAGCAGTTTACCAGAAGCCGGGGACAAAAACATTCAGTACTTC; clone_size: .; cdr3_length: 16; d_call: .; j_call: TRBJ2-4; v_call: TRBV28
cdr3_aa: CASSWPARGEAFF; cdr3_nt: TGCGCCAGCAGCTGGCCGGCCAGAGGTGAAGCTTTCTTT; clone_size: .; cdr3_length: 13; d_call: .; j_call: TRBJ1-1; v_call: TRBV5-1
cdr3_aa: CASSLGGGAVEEKLFF; cdr3_nt: TGCGCCAGCAGCTTGGGGGGAGGGGCGGTCGAAGAAAAACTGTTTTTT; clone_size: once; cdr3_length: 16; d_call: .; j_call: TRBJ1-4; v_call: TRBV5-1
cdr3_aa: CASSTLAGGDEQYF; cdr3_nt: TGTGCCAGTAGTACACTAGCGGGGGGCGACGAGCAGTACTTC; clone_size: .; cdr3_length: 14; d_call: TRBD2; j_call: TRBJ2-7; v_call: TRBV19
cdr3_aa: CASSGSGMYNEQFF; cdr3_nt: TGTGCCAGCAGCGGTAGCGGGATGTACAATGAGCAGTTCTTC; clone_size: .; cdr3_length: 14; d_call: TRBD2; j_call: TRBJ2-1; v_call: TRBV11-3
cdr3_aa: CASSLTPRGQETQYF; cdr3_nt: TGTGCCAGCAGTTTAACGCCCCGGGGGCAAGAGACCCAGTACTTC; clone_size: .; cdr3_length: 15; d_call: .; j_call: TRBJ2-5; v_call: TRBV28
cdr3_aa: CASSDPAGGVGGGYTF; cdr3_nt: TGTGCCAGCAGTGACCCCGCCGGGGGTGTAGGTGGTGGCTACACCTTC; clone_size: .; cdr3_length: 16; d_call: .; j_call: TRBJ1-2; v_call: TRBV6-1
cdr3_aa: CASSWGQGGQETQYF; cdr3_nt: TGCGCCAGCAGCTGGGGACAGGGAGGGCAAGAGACCCAGTACTTC; clone_size: .; cdr3_length: 15; d_call: TRBD1; j_call: TRBJ2-5; v_call: TRBV5-1
cdr3_aa: CASRETSGGLYEQYF; cdr3_nt: TGTGCCAGCAGGGAGACTAGCGGGGGGCTCTACGAGCAGTACTTC; clone_size: .; cdr3_length: 15; d_call: TRBD2; j_call: TRBJ2-7; v_call: TRBV28
cdr3_aa: CASSSTYSDRDRVYEQYF; cdr3_nt: TGTGCCAGCAGTTCAACTTACTCTGACCGGGACAGGGTTTACGAGCAGTACTTC; clone_size: few; cdr3_length: 18; d_call: TRBD1; j_call: TRBJ2-7; v_call: TRBV2
cdr3_aa: CSVRTVEKLFF; cdr3_nt: TGCAGTGTCAGGACTGTTGAAAAACTGTTTTTT; clone_size: .; cdr3_length: 11; d_call: .; j_call: TRBJ1-4; v_call: TRBV20-1
cdr3_aa: CASSVAGGQETQYF; cdr3_nt: TGTGCCAGCAGTGTAGCGGGGGGGCAAGAGACCCAGTACTTC; clone_size: .; cdr3_length: 14; d_call: TRBD2; j_call: TRBJ2-5; v_call: TRBV2
cdr3_aa: CAISGTNQPQHF; cdr3_nt: TGTGCCATCAGTGGCACAAATCAGCCCCAGCATTTT; clone_size: .; cdr3_length: 12; d_call: .; j_call: TRBJ1-5; v_call: TRBV10-3
cdr3_aa: CASSLGVGSQQFF; cdr3_nt: TGTGCCAGCAGCTTGGGCGTTGGGAGCCAGCAGTTCTTC; clone_size: .; cdr3_length: 13; d_call: .; j_call: TRBJ2-1; v_call: TRBV28
cdr3_aa: CASSPHRADFPETQYF; cdr3_nt: TGTGCCAGCAGCCCTCACAGGGCCGACTTCCCAGAGACCCAGTACTTC; clone_size: .; cdr3_length: 16; d_call: .; j_call: TRBJ2-5; v_call: TRBV7-9